This T cell receptor beta chain came from a study of cytomegalovirus exposure and HLA in healthy donors. This CDR3 region has 14 residues. V was pared by 1 base and J by 4 bases, with 10 bases between. CDR1 is LNHDA, CDR2 SQIVND, per germline (reference sequence). Use of 60 Vbeta and 13 Jbeta primers characterized the PCR. Clones were sequenced by immunoSEQ multiplex PCR, and TCRdb holds only the in-frame ones, with some missing. This sample has more than 90,000 clones, with 80% to 85% found just once. This clone was seen a handful of times. This receptor was identified in a man aged 25 to 40 in good health and CMV-seropositive. The rearrangement joins TRBV19 to TRBJ1-2; no clear D gene. What was sequenced was PBMCs. The CDR3: CASSIVGASYGYTF. The CDR3 DNA sequence: TGTGCCAGTAGTATAGTCGGAGCTAGCTATGGCTACACCTTC.